These 30 T cell receptor beta chains were sequenced from one sample in a study of blood T cell repertoires in COVID-19. Generated by immunoSEQ multiplex PCR, the TCRdb table keeps only in-frame clones and is missing some. The table shows about 220,000 clones, with about 87% occurring only once. Sequencing input: PBMCs or T cells enriched from blood (not recorded which). All receptors come from a woman aged 30 to 39 who had recovered from COVID-19.

The CDR3 bases are TGTGCCAGCAGCTTAGATGACAGCACTGAAGCTTTCTTT. This translates into CASSLDDSTEAFF. The chain joins TRBV11-3 to TRBJ1-1; a possible D gene is TRBD1 (5 bases). Germline V gives CDR1 SGHNT, CDR2 YENEEA. This CDR3 region has 13 residues. V was trimmed by 0 bases and J by 4 bases, leaving 6 bases between them.

The rearrangement joins TRBV2 to TRBJ1-4, with D hard to call. CDR3 length equals 15 residues. The V end was cut by 7 bases, the J end by 7 bases, with 19 bases between. Germline values: CDR1 SNHLY, CDR2 FYNNEI. The CDR3 coding sequence is TGTGCCAGCAAGGTTGGACCGGTGGGGAGTGAAAAACTGTTTTTT. As protein: CASKVGPVGSEKLFF. The variable domain in full, completed from reference TRBV2 and TRBJ1-4, reads EPEVTQTPSHQVTQMGQEVILRCVPISNHLYFYWYRQILGQKVEFLVSFYNNEISEKSEIFDDQFSVERPDGSNFTLKIRSTKLEDSAMYFCASKVGPVGSEKLFFGSGTQLSVL.

V and J are TRBV7-9 and TRBJ2-5; possible D gene TRBD1, 6 bases. Per the germline V gene, CDR1 is SEHNR and CDR2 is FQNEAQ (reference sequence). V gave up 5 bases and J gave up 5 bases, with 15 bases separating them. The CDR3 extends over 14 amino acids. CDR3 nucleotide sequence: TGTGCCAGCAGCCCCCAGGGGCAGCACGAGACCCAGTACTTC. Translation gives CASSPQGQHETQYF.

V and J are TRBV4-1 and TRBJ2-7; TRBD2 matches at 7 bases. V was pared by 1 base and J by 0 bases, with 12 bases of the junction left unmatched. The CDR3 covers 18 residues. The germline V gene has CDR1 MGHRA and CDR2 YSYEKL. The CDR3 DNA follows: TGCGCCAGCAGCCAAGTTACTCAGGGTAGCGGGTCCTCCTACGAGCAGTACTTC. Protein sequence: CASSQVTQGSGSSYEQYF.

Worth noting for this clone: This sample includes further DNA sequences coding for the same CDR3. The V gene is TRBV4-3, the J gene TRBJ2-5, with 13 positions matching TRBD2. This CDR3 is built from 15 residues. Germline loops: CDR1 LGHNA, CDR2 YSLEER. V trimming: 1 base; J trimming: 4 bases; junction bases outside the gene matches: 0. CDR3 in amino acids: CASSQGLAGGETQYF. The CDR3, as DNA: TGCGCCAGCAGCCAAGGACTAGCGGGGGGAGAGACCCAGTACTTC.

This chain links TRBV5-6 with TRBJ2-7; TRBD1 matches 11 bases. Losses at the gene ends were 2 bases for V and 0 bases for J; bases not matched to a gene: 4. The length of the CDR3 is 16 residues. The V gene's germline CDR1 is SGHDT and CDR2 YYEEEE. The CDR3 spells CASSFGTGGTSYEQYF. The CDR3 DNA reads TGTGCCAGCAGCTTCGGGACAGGGGGAACCTCCTACGAGCAGTACTTC.

V and J are TRBV12-3 or TRBV12-4 and TRBJ1-1; tentatively, D is TRBD1 (6 bases). The V and J ends lost 5 bases and 3 bases respectively, with 10 bases between them. CDR3 length: 13 residues. CDR3 in DNA: TGTGCCAGCAGTATTAAGGGGGACACTGAAGCTTTCTTT. Residues: CASSIKGDTEAFF.

The chain carries TRBV6-2 or TRBV6-3 and TRBJ1-1; TRBD1 matches at 8 bases. In germline, CDR1 is MNHEY, CDR2 SVGEGT. After removal of 6 bases from V and 0 bases from J, the junction contained 12 bases not matched to a gene. The CDR3 has 17 amino acids. The CDR3 region is CASSRGRGRSLNTEAFF. Written as DNA, the CDR3 is TGTGCCAGCAGCCGGGGCAGGGGGCGATCCCTGAACACTGAAGCTTTCTTT.

About this clone: Other DNA variants within this sample encode the same CDR3. This chain uses TRBV7-2 with TRBJ2-5; a possible D gene is TRBD2 (5 bases). Germline CDR1 reads SGHTA; CDR2 reads FQGNSA. There are 13 residues in the CDR3. Trimming shortened V by 5 bases and J by 5 bases, and 12 bases separated the two germline ends. CDR3 coding DNA: TGTGCCAGCAGCCCCGGATCGGGGGAGACCCAGTACTTC. This translates into CASSPGSGETQYF.

The chain joins TRBV7-3 to TRBJ2-2, with a tentative D call TRBD1 (5 bases). Germline values: CDR1 SGHTA, CDR2 FQGTGA. Trimming shortened V by 0 bases and J by 6 bases, and 8 bases separated the two germline ends. This CDR3 has 14 amino acids. CDR3: CASSLTGAAGELFF. In DNA, the CDR3 is TGTGCCAGCAGCTTAACAGGGGCGGCCGGGGAGCTGTTTTTT.

CDR3 sequence: CASSHLPGVQETQYF. The CDR3 DNA reads TGTGCCAGCAGCCATCTACCCGGGGTCCAAGAGACCCAGTACTTC. The V and J genes are TRBV11-1 and TRBJ2-5, with a possible D match to TRBD2 (5 bases). The CDR3 consists of 15 residues. From germline, CDR1 is SGHAT and CDR2 FQDESV (reference sequence). Trimming pared 5 bases from V and 1 base from J, leaving 14 bases between. The full variable domain, rest sourced from reference TRBV11-1 and TRBJ2-5, is EAEVAQSPRYKITEKSQAVAFWCDPISGHATLYWYRQILGQGPELLVQFQDESVVDDSQLPKDRFSAERLKGVDSTLKIQPAELGDSAMYLCASSHLPGVQETQYFGPGTRLLVL.

The chain uses TRBV5-1 and TRBJ1-4; TRBD1 aligns across 8 bases. Germline values: CDR1 SGHRS, CDR2 YFSETQ. CDR3 size: 15 residues. The V gene end was trimmed by 1 base and the J gene end by 3 bases; junction bases not matched to a gene: 2. The CDR3 spells CASSLRDRSNEKLFF. DNA of the CDR3: TGCGCCAGCAGCTTGCGGGACAGGTCTAATGAAAAACTGTTTTTT.

This clone was detected once. The chain couples TRBV27 to TRBJ1-2, with D possibly TRBD1 on 5 matching bases. V shed 6 bases and J shed 2 bases, with 10 bases lying between them. Germline assignment: CDR1 MNHEY and CDR2 SMNVEV (reference sequence). This CDR3 has 13 amino acids. The DNA for the CDR3 is TGTGCCAGCAGATACGACAGAAACTATGGCTACACCTTC. Translating it yields CASRYDRNYGYTF.

This chain links TRBV7-2 with TRBJ2-3; maybe TRBD2 (5 bases). Trimming cost V 3 bases and J 4 bases, with 14 bases left between them. Germline CDR1 SGHTA, CDR2 FQGNSA. The length of the CDR3 is 15 residues. CDR3 in DNA: TGTGCCAGCAGCTTGAATTTCGGGGTCGCAGATACGCAGTATTTT. Translating it yields CASSLNFGVADTQYF.

The rearrangement links TRBV6-2 or TRBV6-3 to TRBJ2-1; weak D call: TRBD2 (6 bases). Trimming removed 5 bases at V and 4 bases at J, with 24 bases between. Germline values: CDR1 MNHEY, CDR2 SVGEGT. The CDR3 spans 18 residues. The CDR3 loop is CASSTRLAAAGNYNEQFF. The DNA for the CDR3 is TGTGCCAGCAGTACCCGCTTGGCTGCAGCGGGTAATTACAATGAGCAGTTCTTC.

The rearrangement joins TRBV7-2 to TRBJ2-7, with TRBD1 as a possible D gene (5 bases). V lost 3 bases, J lost 3 bases, and 15 bases lay in between. This CDR3 spans 15 amino acids. Germline CDR1 is SGHTA and CDR2 is FQGNSA. CDR3 loop: CASSFQGIEDYEQYF. The CDR3 region has the DNA TGTGCCAGCAGCTTTCAGGGAATCGAGGACTACGAGCAGTACTTC.

V gene TRBV9 combines with J gene TRBJ1-2; possibly TRBD1 for D (6 bases). The germline V gene encodes CDR1 SGDLS and CDR2 YYNGEE. V was cut by 0 bases and J by 2 bases, with 8 bases left in between. The CDR3 runs 14 residues. The CDR3 sequence: CASSVDGTNYGYTF. CDR3 DNA: TGTGCCAGCAGCGTAGATGGGACAAACTATGGCTACACCTTC.

The V and J genes are TRBV6-2 or TRBV6-3 and TRBJ2-2, with 10 bases that match TRBD2. The CDR3 is made up of 18 amino acids. The V gene end was trimmed by 4 bases and the J gene end by 6 bases; junction bases not matched to a gene: 14. CDR1 is MNHEY, CDR2 SVGEGT, per germline. The chain's CDR3 is CASSSAHSGGIRSGELFF. The DNA of the CDR3 is TGTGCCAGCAGTTCGGCCCATAGCGGGGGGATACGGTCCGGGGAGCTGTTTTTT.

The V gene is TRBV4-2, the J gene TRBJ2-1; 10 nucleotides agree with TRBD2. With V trimmed by 1 base and J by 7 bases, 4 bases remained unmatched. Per germline, CDR1 LGHNA and CDR2 YNFKEQ. This CDR3 region has 15 residues. CDR3 in amino acids: CASSQGLAGYNEQFF. The CDR3 bases are TGTGCCAGCAGCCAAGGACTAGCGGGCTATAATGAGCAGTTCTTC.

The rearrangement uses TRBV6-5 and TRBJ1-2; TRBD1 matches 11 bases. The CDR3 extends over 15 amino acids. Germline V gives CDR1 MNHEY, CDR2 SVGAGI. Trimming removed 1 base from V and 7 bases from J; junction bases left unmatched: 5. CDR3 loop: CASSYWTGGSSGYTF. CDR3 coding DNA: TGTGCCAGCAGTTACTGGACAGGGGGCTCATCTGGCTACACCTTC.

J is TRBJ1-3 and V is TRBV19, with TRBD1 as a possible D gene (5 bases). Germline V CDR1 and CDR2: LNHDA, SQIVND (reference sequence). V lost 4 bases and J lost 2, with 9 bases in between. The CDR3 has 14 residues. The CDR3 region is CASSRAGTGNTIYF. DNA for the CDR3: TGTGCCAGTAGTAGGGCAGGGACTGGAAACACCATATATTTT.

This sequence joins TRBV4-1 and TRBJ1-5; 9 nucleotides match TRBD1. This CDR3 comprises 17 residues. Germline V CDR1 and CDR2: MGHRA, YSYEKL. V trimming: 2 bases; J trimming: 5 bases; junction bases outside the gene matches: 10. CDR3 residues: CASSQPTGGAFHQPQHF. CDR3 coding DNA: TGCGCCAGCAGCCAACCCACAGGGGGCGCTTTCCATCAGCCCCAGCATTTT.

Comments on this clone: A junction end diverges from the germline sequence, so it may reflect a read error. The genes are TRBV10-3 and TRBJ1-5; 8 positions agree with TRBD1. The CDR3 contains 15 residues. Germline V gene lookup returns CDR1 ENHRY and CDR2 SYGVKD. The CDR3 coding sequence is TGTGCCACCAGTAGGGACAGGTTGGACAATCAGCCCCAGCATTTT. Its translation is CATSRDRLDNQPQHF.

The V gene is TRBV5-1, the J gene TRBJ1-2; D ambiguous. V was cut by 4 bases and J by 0 bases, with 10 bases left in between. The CDR3 sequence is 14 residues long. Per the germline V gene, CDR1 is SGHRS and CDR2 is YFSETQ. The CDR3 spells CASSPSSTNYGYTF. CDR3 DNA sequence: TGCGCCAGCAGCCCTTCATCTACTAACTATGGCTACACCTTC.

The chain has TRBV5-6 and TRBJ2-5; 9 positions agree with TRBD2. The CDR3 consists of 18 residues. The germline CDR1 and CDR2 sequences are SGHDT and YYEEEE. V lost 3 bases and J lost 1; bases outside the gene matches: 13. The CDR3 loop reads CASSSIISGGMPQETQYF. The CDR3, as DNA: TGTGCCAGCAGCTCGATAATTAGCGGGGGTATGCCCCAAGAGACCCAGTACTTC.

The chain is built from TRBV6-5 and TRBJ2-7; weak D call: TRBD1 (6 bases). The V gene's germline CDR1 is MNHEY and CDR2 SVGAGI. The V end was cut by 6 bases, the J end by 4 bases, with 13 bases between. The CDR3 runs 13 residues. The CDR3 bases are TGTGCCAGCAGCGCAACAGGGTATTACGAGCAGTACTTC. It translates to CASSATGYYEQYF.

The V gene is TRBV27, the J gene TRBJ2-3, with 9 bases identical to TRBD1. This CDR3 has 17 amino acids. The V and J ends lost 7 bases and 4 bases, in that order; junction bases with no gene match: 15. Germline lookup yields CDR1 MNHEY and CDR2 SMNVEV (reference sequence). Here the CDR3 DNA reads TGTGCCAGCACTTTTCCACCGGGGACAGGGAGAGCAGATACGCAGTATTTT. Encoded protein: CASTFPPGTGRADTQYF.

The chain links TRBV9 to TRBJ2-1; a weak D match, TRBD2 (6 bases). CDR1 and CDR2 (germline): SGDLS, YYNGEE. V was cut by 2 bases and J by 4 bases, with 16 bases left in between. This CDR3 spans 16 amino acids. CDR3 region: CASSVSGAGIYNEQFF. The CDR3 DNA is TGTGCCAGCAGCGTCTCCGGGGCGGGGATTTACAATGAGCAGTTCTTC.

The rearrangement joins TRBV9 to TRBJ1-6, with D perhaps matching TRBD1 (5 bases). V shed 0 bases and J shed 9 bases, with 10 bases lying between them. Germline V gives CDR1 SGDLS, CDR2 YYNGEE. CDR3 size: 14 residues. In nucleotides, the CDR3 is TGTGCCAGCAGCGTAGGGCAGGGCGGTTCACCCCTCCACTTT. Its translation: CASSVGQGGSPLHF.

This chain joins TRBV5-4 and TRBJ2-1, with D perhaps matching TRBD1 (6 bases). V dropped 3 bases and J dropped 6 bases, with 10 bases sitting between them. The CDR3 length is 13 residues. The germline gives CDR1 SGHNT, CDR2 YYREEE (reference sequence). The CDR3 nucleotides read TGTGCCAGCAGCTCCGGGACACTCAATGAGCAGTTCTTC. It translates to CASSSGTLNEQFF.